These T cell receptor beta chains were read from a single sample in a study of response to subunit inactivated influenza vaccine. MiXCR was run by TCRdb on the RT-PCR reads, yielding one entry per CDR3 protein. The profile shows 590,000 or so distinct CDR3 sequences, approximately 14% of them singletons. The material sequenced was PBMCs from blood, taken 14 to 15 days before vaccination. These receptors all stem from a middle-aged man who received an inactivated influenza vaccine. CDR3s include the opening cysteine and the closing phenylalanine or tryptophan. The D gene is left open where the match is weak. Clone size is stated in some rows and not others, as once, few, many or a class when expanded.

clone size: few; V gene: TRBV6-1; J gene: TRBJ2-1; D gene: TRBD2; CDR3 DNA: TGTGCCAGCAGCCAGATCGGGGGGGGCCGTCACAATGAGCAGTTCTTC; CDR3 protein: CASSQIGGGRHNEQFF
clone size: NA; V gene: TRBV4-3; J gene: TRBJ1-4; D gene: NA; CDR3 DNA: TGCGCCAGCAGCCAAGATTGGCAGGGAACTAATGAAAAACTGTTTTTT; CDR3 protein: CASSQDWQGTNEKLFF
clone size: few; V gene: TRBV20-1; J gene: TRBJ2-3; D gene: NA; CDR3 DNA: TGCAGTGCAGATAGGGAATCAGATACGCAGTATTTT; CDR3 protein: CSADRESDTQYF
clone size: NA; V gene: TRBV7-2; J gene: TRBJ1-1; D gene: NA; CDR3 DNA: TGTGCCAGCAGCTTAGTTGCGGGGGCAAGTGAAGCTTTCTTT; CDR3 protein: CASSLVAGASEAFF
clone size: NA; V gene: TRBV7-2; J gene: TRBJ2-1; D gene: NA; CDR3 DNA: TGTGCCAGCAGCTCAGAGGGGGTTACCTACAATGAGCAGTTCTTC; CDR3 protein: CASSSEGVTYNEQFF
clone size: few; V gene: TRBV24-1; J gene: TRBJ2-7; D gene: TRBD1; CDR3 DNA: TGTGCCACCAGTGATGGAGTCCGGGACAGGATCTACGAGCAGTACTTC; CDR3 protein: CATSDGVRDRIYEQYF
clone size: few; V gene: TRBV12-3/TRBV12-4; J gene: TRBJ1-5; D gene: NA; CDR3 DNA: TGTGCCAGCAGTCCGGGGGGAGCCCAGCATTTT; CDR3 protein: CASSPGGAQHF
clone size: few; V gene: TRBV11-2; J gene: TRBJ2-3; D gene: TRBD2; CDR3 DNA: TGTGCCAGCAGTAATAGCGGGGGTTTAGATACGCAGTATTTT; CDR3 protein: CASSNSGGLDTQYF
clone size: many; V gene: TRBV28; J gene: TRBJ2-7; D gene: NA; CDR3 DNA: TGTGCCAGCAGTGCGTACGGGGGCTCCTACGAGCAGTACTTC; CDR3 protein: CASSAYGGSYEQYF
clone size: NA; V gene: TRBV6-2/TRBV6-3; J gene: TRBJ2-5; D gene: TRBD2; CDR3 DNA: TGTGCCAGCAGTTACGTCTCTATTAGCGGGAGGCAAGAGACCCAGTACTTC; CDR3 protein: CASSYVSISGRQETQYF
clone size: NA; V gene: TRBV7-2; J gene: TRBJ2-3; D gene: NA; CDR3 DNA: TGTGCCAGCAGCTTAGCAGGGTTGCCAGGGAGCACAGATACGCAGTATTTT; CDR3 protein: CASSLAGLPGSTDTQYF
clone size: few; V gene: TRBV7-9; J gene: TRBJ2-7; D gene: TRBD2; CDR3 DNA: TGTGCCAGCAGCGGAAATTTACTAGCGGGAGACTCCTACGAGCAGTACTTC; CDR3 protein: CASSGNLLAGDSYEQYF
clone size: NA; V gene: TRBV4-2; J gene: TRBJ2-1; D gene: TRBD1; CDR3 DNA: TGTGCCAGCAGCCAGCTACAGGGGTATCAGTTCTTC; CDR3 protein: CASSQLQGYQFF
clone size: NA; V gene: TRBV18; J gene: TRBJ2-5; D gene: NA; CDR3 DNA: TGTGCCAGCTCACGTGTTGTGGAGGCCCGACAAGAGACCCAGTACTTC; CDR3 protein: CASSRVVEARQETQYF
clone size: NA; V gene: TRBV6-5; J gene: TRBJ1-6; D gene: NA; CDR3 DNA: TGTGCCAGCAGTTTAATACAAGACAATTCACCCCTCCACTTT; CDR3 protein: CASSLIQDNSPLHF
clone size: NA; V gene: TRBV10-3; J gene: TRBJ1-4; D gene: NA; CDR3 DNA: TGTGCCATCAGTGACGGGGATCGAGAAAAACTGTTTTTT; CDR3 protein: CAISDGDREKLFF
clone size: NA; V gene: TRBV5-6; J gene: TRBJ2-1; D gene: NA; CDR3 DNA: TGTGCCAGCAGCTTGGTTATAGCAAGCAATGAGCAGTTCTTC; CDR3 protein: CASSLVIASNEQFF
clone size: NA; V gene: TRBV9; J gene: TRBJ2-7; D gene: NA; CDR3 DNA: TGTGCCAGCAGCGTAGCAACACAGGGTCTCGACGAGCAGTACTTC; CDR3 protein: CASSVATQGLDEQYF
clone size: many; V gene: TRBV4-1; J gene: TRBJ1-5; D gene: TRBD1; CDR3 DNA: TGCGCCAGCAGCCAAGATGGGACAGGGGGATTTCAGCCCCAGCATTTT; CDR3 protein: CASSQDGTGGFQPQHF
clone size: NA; V gene: TRBV6-5; J gene: TRBJ2-7; D gene: TRBD1; CDR3 DNA: TGTGCCAGCAGTTACTCGTCCATCTCGGACAGGGGCCTCTACGAGCAGTACTTC; CDR3 protein: CASSYSSISDRGLYEQYF
clone size: NA; V gene: TRBV14; J gene: TRBJ1-2; D gene: TRBD1; CDR3 DNA: TGTGCCAGCAGCCGCTCAAAAATGGGGACAGCCTACTATGGCTACACCTTC; CDR3 protein: CASSRSKMGTAYYGYTF
clone size: few; V gene: TRBV11-2; J gene: TRBJ1-1; D gene: NA; CDR3 DNA: TGTGCCAGCAGCTTAGGGGTTTCTGAAGCTTTCTTT; CDR3 protein: CASSLGVSEAFF
clone size: few; V gene: TRBV10-3; J gene: TRBJ2-3; D gene: NA; CDR3 DNA: TGTGCCATCAGTGCAGGTGTCACAGATACGCAGTATTTT; CDR3 protein: CAISAGVTDTQYF
clone size: few; V gene: TRBV4-2; J gene: TRBJ2-3; D gene: TRBD1; CDR3 DNA: TGTGCCAGCAGCCCCCGGGACAGGGGGCCAGCAGATACGCAGTATTTT; CDR3 protein: CASSPRDRGPADTQYF
clone size: NA; V gene: TRBV2; J gene: TRBJ2-7; D gene: TRBD2; CDR3 DNA: TGTGCCAGCAACGGGGGACTAGCGGGAGGAGCCTCCTACGAGCAGTACTTC; CDR3 protein: CASNGGLAGGASYEQYF
clone size: NA; V gene: TRBV7-3; J gene: TRBJ2-5; D gene: TRBD1; CDR3 DNA: TGTGCCAGCAGCCCCGACAGGGGTGAGGAGACCCAGTACTTC; CDR3 protein: CASSPDRGEETQYF
clone size: few; V gene: TRBV4-3; J gene: TRBJ2-1; D gene: NA; CDR3 DNA: TGCGCCAGCAGCCAAGAATTCCGGGGGCCTCTCAATGAGCAGTTCTTC; CDR3 protein: CASSQEFRGPLNEQFF
clone size: NA; V gene: TRBV18; J gene: TRBJ1-1; D gene: NA; CDR3 DNA: TGTGCCAGCTCACCAGGACAAGGGGCTCGGACTGAAGCTTTCTTT; CDR3 protein: CASSPGQGARTEAFF
clone size: many; V gene: TRBV5-1; J gene: TRBJ1-1; D gene: NA; CDR3 DNA: TGCGCCAGCAGCCCGACCTGGACTGGGAACACTGAAGCTTTCTTT; CDR3 protein: CASSPTWTGNTEAFF
clone size: few; V gene: TRBV4-2; J gene: TRBJ2-7; D gene: TRBD1; CDR3 DNA: TGTGCCAGCAGCCAAGCTCCGGGACAGACCTACGAGCAGTACTTC; CDR3 protein: CASSQAPGQTYEQYF
clone size: NA; V gene: TRBV7-2; J gene: TRBJ2-2; D gene: NA; CDR3 DNA: TGTGCCAGCGGCCTCTCGGAAAGACGGGAGCTCGGCGGGGAGCTGTTTTTT; CDR3 protein: CASGLSERRELGGELFF
clone size: many; V gene: TRBV29-1; J gene: TRBJ2-2; D gene: TRBD1; CDR3 DNA: TGCAGCGTGGAGGGACAGGGGGCTGGCACCGGGGAGCTGTTTTTT; CDR3 protein: CSVEGQGAGTGELFF
clone size: NA; V gene: TRBV3-1; J gene: TRBJ1-1; D gene: NA; CDR3 DNA: TGTGCCAGCAGCCAACACAGGAACACTGAAGCTTTCTTT; CDR3 protein: CASSQHRNTEAFF
clone size: NA; V gene: TRBV24-1; J gene: TRBJ2-1; D gene: TRBD2; CDR3 DNA: TGTGCCACCAGTGATAGAGCGGGACCCGAACGGGGTGAGCAGTTCTTC; CDR3 protein: CATSDRAGPERGEQFF
clone size: NA; V gene: TRBV29-1; J gene: TRBJ2-7; D gene: NA; CDR3 DNA: TGCAGCGTTGCGACAGGAATCACCTACGAGCAGTACTTC; CDR3 protein: CSVATGITYEQYF
clone size: few; V gene: TRBV27; J gene: TRBJ1-1; D gene: TRBD1; CDR3 DNA: TGTGCCAGCAGTCGAAGACAGGGGAAGCCTGAAGCTTTCTTT; CDR3 protein: CASSRRQGKPEAFF
clone size: NA; V gene: TRBV20-1; J gene: TRBJ1-1; D gene: NA; CDR3 DNA: TGCAGTGCGGGGGTGTACGCCACTGAAGCTTTCTTT; CDR3 protein: CSAGVYATEAFF
clone size: NA; V gene: TRBV12-3/TRBV12-4; J gene: TRBJ2-2; D gene: TRBD1; CDR3 DNA: TGTGCCAGCAGTTCCTATGGCAGGGGGCACACCGGGGAGCTGTTTTTT; CDR3 protein: CASSSYGRGHTGELFF
clone size: many; V gene: TRBV20-1; J gene: TRBJ2-3; D gene: NA; CDR3 DNA: TGCAGTGCTAAACAAGGAGCTGGTGGCGGAGCATTCTCAGATACGCAGTATTTT; CDR3 protein: CSAKQGAGGGAFSDTQYF
clone size: NA; V gene: TRBV25-1; J gene: TRBJ2-1; D gene: NA; CDR3 DNA: TGTGCCAGCAGTGAAATAGCTCGCGAGCAGTTCTTC; CDR3 protein: CASSEIAREQFF
clone size: many; V gene: TRBV5-1; J gene: TRBJ2-3; D gene: NA; CDR3 DNA: TGCGCCAGCAGCGAACGGGACGGCACAGATACGCAGTATTTT; CDR3 protein: CASSERDGTDTQYF